This T cell receptor beta chain was identified in a study of T cells in Graves' hyperthyroidism and ophthalmopathy. Study-level points and caveats: The model predicted ophthalmopathy a median approximately seven months before onset.

This clonotype was counted at least ten times. Its antigen remains unknown. Amplification targeted TCR beta CDR3 regions from RNA transcripts. TCR CDR3 regions were first amplified by RT-PCR with HTBI primers. TCRdb fed the multiplex PCR reads into MiXCR, producing one record per CDR3 protein. The sample yields 500,000 to 650,000 distinct CDR3 sequences, roughly 14% seen once. The study based diagnoses on clinical symptoms, serum thyroxine and TRAb, thyroid ultrasound and orbital computed tomography. The sequence was obtained from a woman aged 45-60 years with Graves' ophthalmopathy. What was sequenced was blood.

The CDR3 loop is CASRGLAGGRGEQFF. CDR3 nucleotides: TGTGCCAGCAGGGGACTAGCGGGAGGGCGGGGTGAGCAGTTCTTC. This chain joins TRBV28 and TRBJ2-1; 16 bases are shared with TRBD2. Germline lookup yields CDR1 MDHEN and CDR2 SYDVKM. There are 15 residues in the CDR3. After removal of 6 bases from V and 9 bases from J, the junction contained 5 bases not matched to a gene.